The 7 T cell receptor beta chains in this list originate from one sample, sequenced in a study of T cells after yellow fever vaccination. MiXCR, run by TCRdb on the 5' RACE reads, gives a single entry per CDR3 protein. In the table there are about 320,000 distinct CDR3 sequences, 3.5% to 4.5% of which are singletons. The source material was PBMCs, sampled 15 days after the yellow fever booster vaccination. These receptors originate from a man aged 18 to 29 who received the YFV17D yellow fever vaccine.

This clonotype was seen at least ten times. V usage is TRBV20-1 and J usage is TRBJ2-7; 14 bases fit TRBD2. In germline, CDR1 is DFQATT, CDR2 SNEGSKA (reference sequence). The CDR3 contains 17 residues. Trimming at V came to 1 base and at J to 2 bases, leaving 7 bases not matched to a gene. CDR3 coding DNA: TGCAGTGCTAGAGGACCCGGGACTAGCGGGGGAACCTACGAGCAGTACTTC. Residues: CSARGPGTSGGTYEQYF.

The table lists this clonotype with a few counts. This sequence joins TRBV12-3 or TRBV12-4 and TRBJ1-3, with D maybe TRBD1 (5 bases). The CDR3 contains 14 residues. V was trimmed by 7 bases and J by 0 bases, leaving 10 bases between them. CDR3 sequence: CASTRGSSGNTIYF. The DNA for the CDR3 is TGTGCCAGCACTAGGGGTAGCTCTGGAAACACCATATATTTT.

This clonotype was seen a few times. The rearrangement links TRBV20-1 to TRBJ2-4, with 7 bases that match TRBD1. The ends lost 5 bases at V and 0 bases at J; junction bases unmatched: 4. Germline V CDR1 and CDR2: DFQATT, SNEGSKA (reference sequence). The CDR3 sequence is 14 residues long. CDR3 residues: CSADRVLAKNIQYF. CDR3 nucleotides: TGCAGTGCTGACAGGGTACTAGCCAAAAACATTCAGTACTTC.

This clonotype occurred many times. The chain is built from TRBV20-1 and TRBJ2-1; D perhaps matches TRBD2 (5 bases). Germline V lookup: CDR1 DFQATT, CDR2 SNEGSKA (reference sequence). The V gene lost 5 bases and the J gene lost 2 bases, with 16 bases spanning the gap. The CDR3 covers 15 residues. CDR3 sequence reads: CSARPSHGAYNEQFF. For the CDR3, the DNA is TGCAGTGCTCGACCCTCTCACGGGGCCTACAATGAGCAGTTCTTC.

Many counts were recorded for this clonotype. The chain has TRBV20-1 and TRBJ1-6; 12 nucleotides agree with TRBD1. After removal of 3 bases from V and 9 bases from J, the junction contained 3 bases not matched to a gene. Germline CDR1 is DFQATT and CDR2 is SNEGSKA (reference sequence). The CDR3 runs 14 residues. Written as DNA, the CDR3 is TGCAGTGCTAGTTCGGGACAGGGGGCTTCACCCCTCCACTTT. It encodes CSASSGQGASPLHF.

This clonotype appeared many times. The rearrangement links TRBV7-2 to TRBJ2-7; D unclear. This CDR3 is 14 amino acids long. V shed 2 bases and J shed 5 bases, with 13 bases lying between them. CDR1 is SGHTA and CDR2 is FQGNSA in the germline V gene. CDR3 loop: CASSLSPWTDEQYV. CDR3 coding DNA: TGTGCCAGCAGCTTATCCCCTTGGACCGACGAGCAGTACGTC.

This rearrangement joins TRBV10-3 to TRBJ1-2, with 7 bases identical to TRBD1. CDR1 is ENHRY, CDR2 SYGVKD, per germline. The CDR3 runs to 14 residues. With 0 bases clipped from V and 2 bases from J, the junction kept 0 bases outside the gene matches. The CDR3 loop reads CAISESTGNYGYTF. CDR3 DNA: TGTGCCATCAGTGAGTCGACAGGGAACTATGGCTACACCTTC.